This TCR beta chain was profiled in a study of cytomegalovirus exposure and HLA in healthy donors (dated by TCRdb to 2017 to 2019). Background for the entire study: An earlier analysis of some 550 of the donors reported 250 to 350 Gb of sequence data and more than 90 million unique TCR beta sequences from 150 million to 200 million T cells. An early release covering more than 500 HLA-typed donors comprised approximately 300 gigabases of sequencing data and around 86 million unique TCR sequences. The genetic ancestry cluster associated with self-reported Caucasian donors included 81% of the roughly 400 genotyped donors. The aim of the study was to test whether cataloging public T cell receptors could identify signatures of past pathogen exposure. The T cell repertoires of roughly 660 subjects were profiled by immunosequencing and related to cytomegalovirus serostatus. Along with the approximately 650-subject first cohort, a separate validation cohort of over a hundred different subjects was used. The study combined high-throughput TCR immunosequencing, statistical association of individual TCRs with disease status, and machine learning to predict cytomegalovirus infection status. To study patterns of TCR occurrence, a later analysis re-analyzed previously published TCR beta repertoires from hundreds of donors and added high-resolution HLA genotyping. The later analysis used no new phenotypic data to find candidate immune exposures, relying instead on TCR beta sequences and their occurrence across donors. To decide whether each TCR beta V gene segment behaved as functional or pseudogenic, an earlier analysis of some 600 of the donors relied on high-throughput TCR beta sequencing. Donor age, sex, ethnicity and CMV serostatus were collected together with the repertoire data. A later genetic analysis took genome-wide SNP genotypes for about 65% of the roughly 670 donors and used that subset as a discovery cohort. Every repertoire in the discovery cohort had been generated on one and the same sequencing platform. Both class I and class II loci were covered by HLA typing, at four-digit resolution. Typing coverage varied by locus: 629-630 donors for A, B, C, DRB1 and DQB1; about 520 for DQA1; about 600 for DPA1; fewer than 480 for DPB1. Because of strong linkage in the cohort, roughly 5 DR-DQ haplotypes were treated as single units for association and clustering. Across around 400 genotyped donors of the cohort, an average of approximately 220,000 unique TCR beta nucleotide sequences per donor were sequenced, and roughly 18% of those sequences were non-productive.

To note about this clone: The antigen it binds to is not known. Base-call qualities are not available, and no considerably larger clone is one nucleotide away.

The cohort comprised some 680 healthy bone marrow donors. Cohort members were all nominally healthy when sampled, although unrecorded immune exposures were likely present. The donor was CMV seropositive and belonged to the group of 250 to 350 seropositive cohort members. A peripheral blood sample was collected from each donor, and TCR beta sequencing was performed on peripheral blood mononuclear cells. The Qiagen DNeasy Blood Extraction Kit was used to extract genomic DNA from the blood cell samples. The germline V gene provides CDR1 MNHEY and CDR2 SVGAGI. The CDR3 sequence holds 14 residues, the cysteine and phenylalanine included. Only the CDR3 DNA stays, 42 bases, in frame from base 1. A distance of 13 bases separates the germline ends of V and J, which lose 0 bases and 8 bases respectively. Points the paper makes about the study in general: In a later genetic analysis, a missense DCLRE1C variant was associated with V-gene and J-gene trimming of TCR beta chains, and the association was replicated in an independent cohort. The 87-base-pair reads could not distinguish some IMGT-functional V segments, including TRBV6-2 and TRBV6-3, so those segments were excluded. In the study, approximately 160 TCR beta chains were listed as associated with cytomegalovirus. In an earlier analysis of some 540 of the donors, most TCR beta V segments appeared in productive rearrangements about 87% or about 30% of the time, broadly matching IMGT annotations. It was suggested by the authors that the approach could potentially be generalized to other disease states and immunological phenotypes. In a later analysis, most CMV-associated TCR beta chains were found to appear HLA-restricted, with HLA associations seemingly driven largely by CMV exposure. In this cohort, only TCR beta chains were sequenced, and detectable features were limited by the absence of alpha or paired-chain data. Because HLA typing was unavailable for some donors at each locus, only the typed subset was used in association tests. Presence/absence analyses assumed roughly uniform sequencing depth across donors, an assumption that may not hold. Over 15 rarely observed V segments, including chromosome 9 orphons, were excluded from the earlier analysis of almost 600 of the donors because counts were too low. Assigning TCR associations to individual alleles was difficult when HLA alleles, especially DR and DQ, strongly co-occurred. In a later analysis, around 17,000 TCR beta sequences were associated with specific HLA alleles at a false discovery rate of 0.05. Several of the top co-occurrence clusters appeared to be linked to parvovirus B19, influenza, CMV and Epstein-Barr virus, according to a later analysis. Correlated functional status among segregating V segments might reflect linkage disequilibrium, but an unknown experimental factor could not be ruled out. In vitro tests confirmed that a few of the cytomegalovirus-associated TCR beta chains recognize cytomegalovirus antigens. A later analysis found that TCR association rates varied across HLA loci, with DRB1 alleles showing the most associated TCRs and HLA-C alleles the fewest. Compared with equally common non-associated chains, HLA-associated TCR beta chains in a later analysis were more clonally expanded and had lower generation probabilities. Most TCR sequences were observed very rarely across donors, whereas some public TCRs were present in many individuals. Compared with the 666-donor mean, donors in an Asian-associated ancestry cluster had fewer N-insertions in productive TCRs, according to a later genetic analysis. The classifier was reported to diagnose cytomegalovirus status with high specificity and sensitivity in both the original and validation cohorts. Immune exposure information for the cohort was limited to CMV serostatus. A group of highly shared sequence variants was considered likely to be a technical artifact of the sequencing pipeline. A further reported finding was that TCR beta sequences accurately predicted the HLA-A and HLA-B alleles for most subjects in the first cohort.

The library relied on the immunoSEQ multiplex PCR assay. The multiplex PCR relied on a mix of 60 forward primers for TCR Vbeta segments and 13 reverse primers for TCR Jbeta segments. The CDR3 region of rearranged TCR beta genes was amplified from genomic DNA by a multiplex PCR assay. On the Illumina HiSeq System, the amplified TCR beta libraries were sequenced as 87-base-pair reads. For the original study's pipeline: A later analysis tallied tens of millions of unique TCR beta chains across the 660 or so repertoires, and some 10 million of those chains were shared by two or more donors. A nearest-neighbor algorithm error-corrected the raw reads and collapsed the reads into unique sequences, merging closely related sequences to remove PCR and sequencing errors. V, D and J gene segments were assigned by aligning CDR3 sequences to IMGT reference sequences. Each retained sequence needed at least a six-nucleotide match to both a V gene segment and a J gene segment. Rearrangements were classified as productive when the CDR3 lacked stop codons and remained in frame with V and J, and all other rearrangements were classified as non-productive. Following IMGT convention, CDR3 was defined as the stretch from the second conserved V-encoded cysteine to the conserved J-encoded phenylalanine. Sequences without an unambiguous match to a single V gene segment were excluded from the earlier analysis of several hundred of the donors. An earlier analysis of 587 of the donors classified V segments as functional when productive rearrangements were above 56.7% and as segregating when the standard deviation between donors was above 5%. A statistical classification framework was developed to diagnose cytomegalovirus status using the catalog of TCR beta chain sequences. In a later analysis, V and J genes were assigned by comparing TCR nucleotide sequences against IMGT/GENE-DB human TR gene sequences. A later analysis assigned CDR3 sequences and most-parsimonious VDJ recombination scenarios with the TCRdist pipeline. A later analysis defined each TCR beta chain by its CDR3 amino acid sequence plus V-gene family, and excluded reads lacking a unique V-gene family. As a way to deal with suspected cross-contamination and a sequencing artifact, a later analysis dropped approximately 570 nucleotide sequences that were highly shared and had low generation probability. For each public chain, a later analysis derived a clonal expansion index from normalized ranks of inferred template counts within each repertoire. In a later analysis, generation probabilities were computed with a VDJ recombination model fitted to out-of-frame rearrangements, and the resulting probabilities were checked against IGoR. A later analysis scored TCR-TCR, TCR-HLA and TCR-CMV co-occurrence with hypergeometric tests, applying a repertoire-size bias correction to TCR pairs. In a later analysis, false discovery rates were estimated by permuting HLA or CMV assignments 20 times. In a later analysis, co-occurring TCRs were grouped with DBSCAN, and TCRdist sequence similarity was added when clustering was performed within HLA-allele-positive subsets. For co-occurrence clustering, repertoires with fewer than 30,000 or more than 120,000 public chains were excluded, along with four to six repertoires with anomalous nucleotide sharing. TCRdb's version of the immuneACCESS table is confined to in-frame rearrangements and falls short of the full clone set. An unresolved V gene accounts for under half of the shortfall where checked; the remainder is of unknown origin. V, J and clone size were drawn from that table, and D and trimming were deduced from the DNA. Across this sample there are 90,000 to 130,000 clones, with over 60% seen only once. The top ten constitute under 3% of the sample.

The sequenced sample consisted of PBMCs. This receptor was identified in a woman aged 55-70 years in good health and CMV-seropositive. The sequence is built from TRBV6-5 and TRBJ1-1, with the identity of the D gene unclear. The CDR3 in this case is CASSYSLTRAEAFF. The base sequence is TGTGCCAGCAGTTACTCCCTTACTAGGGCGGAAGCTTTCTTT.